What follows are 11 T cell receptor beta chains derived from one specimen sequenced in a study of OX40 agonist ivuxolimab in advanced cancers. TCRdb keeps only in-frame clones here, not all; method: immunoSEQ multiplex PCR. The sample lists roughly 62,000 clones, 85% seen once, with 3% to 4.5% in the top ten. The sequenced sample was CD4+ or CD8+ T cells sorted from blood, obtained in a trial of the OX40 agonist ivuxolimab. These receptors were obtained from an adult with an advanced solid tumor such as melanoma, head and neck, liver or kidney cancer.

Here the CDR3 DNA reads TGTGCCACCAGCAGAGAGGGGGCAGGGGGGCTCAATCAGCCCCAGCATTTT. Translation gives CATSREGAGGLNQPQHF. V usage is TRBV15 and J usage is TRBJ1-5; 7 bases agree with TRBD1. Germline values: CDR1 LNHNV, CDR2 YYDKDF (reference sequence). There are 17 residues in the CDR3. V trimming: 0 bases; J trimming: 3 bases; junction bases outside the gene matches: 8.

The rearrangement links TRBV5-1 to TRBJ1-5; D perhaps matches TRBD1 (5 bases). The CDR3 is 14 amino acids. Trimming removed 0 bases from V and 1 base from J, with 5 bases in between. Germline V gene data show CDR1 as SGHRS and CDR2 as YFSETQ. CDR3 region: CASSLGGSNQPQHF. In DNA form, the CDR3 reads TGCGCCAGCAGCTTGGGGGGGAGCAATCAGCCCCAGCATTTT.

In its sample, this clone was seen a few times. This rearrangement joins TRBV7-9 to TRBJ2-7; 10 nucleotides match TRBD1. V lost 7 bases and J lost 4; bases outside the gene matches: 4. The CDR3 totals 13 residues. Germline V gene sequence: CDR1 SEHNR, CDR2 FQNEAQ (reference sequence). The CDR3 DNA is TGTGCCAGCACCCGACAGGGGGCATACGAGCAGTACTTC. It is translated as CASTRQGAYEQYF.

J is TRBJ1-2 and V is TRBV29-1; TRBD1 might be the D (6 bases). Germline V gives CDR1 SQVTM, CDR2 ANQGSEA. Trimming stripped 4 bases from V and 5 bases from J, with 8 bases between. The CDR3 has 11 residues. The CDR3 DNA is TGCAGCGTTGGTACAGGGTATGGCTACACCTTC. Translating gives CSVGTGYGYTF.

The rearrangement uses TRBV27 and TRBJ2-5; D is perhaps TRBD2 (5 bases). Germline V gene lookup returns CDR1 MNHEY and CDR2 SMNVEV (reference sequence). This CDR3 comprises 15 residues. V was cut by 3 bases and J by 6 bases, with 17 bases left in between. The CDR3 nucleotides read TGTGCCAGCAGTTTGGGGTGGAGCGGATGGAAGACCCAGTACTTC. Translated, it gives CASSLGWSGWKTQYF.

The chain carries TRBV2 and TRBJ1-1; TRBD1 might be the D (5 bases). The V and J ends lost 4 bases and 9 bases respectively, with 21 bases between them. Germline-derived CDR1 and CDR2 are SNHLY and FYNNEI. The CDR3 spans 15 residues. CDR3 sequence reads: CASSVSSDGAGKAFF. The CDR3, as DNA: TGTGCCAGCAGTGTGTCCAGTGACGGGGCGGGGAAAGCTTTCTTT.

This clone was seen once. This rearrangement joins TRBV18 to TRBJ2-7; weak D call: TRBD1 (6 bases). CDR1 and CDR2 from the germline V gene are KGHSH and LQKENI. Trimming stripped 0 bases from V and 0 bases from J, with 18 bases between. The CDR3 loop spans 18 amino acids. The CDR3, as DNA: TGTGCCAGCTCACCACCGGGTTCAGGGGCTTTCCACTCCTACGAGCAGTACTTC. Translated: CASSPPGSGAFHSYEQYF.

The genes are TRBV4-2 and TRBJ1-2; 9 bases agree with TRBD1. This CDR3 region has 15 residues. Looked up from germline, CDR1 is LGHNA and CDR2 is YNFKEQ. Trimming took 1 base from V and 6 from J; bases not matched to a gene: 6. The CDR3 sequence: CASSQVRDRDHGYTF. CDR3 coding DNA: TGTGCCAGCAGCCAAGTGAGGGACAGGGACCATGGCTACACCTTC.

V is TRBV6-1 and J is TRBJ1-2, with D unclear. In germline, CDR1 is MNHNS, CDR2 SASEGT. The CDR3 consists of 10 residues. The ends were cut back, 8 bases at V and 3 bases at J, with 4 bases in the middle. DNA of the CDR3: TGTGCCAGCGGAGACTATGGCTACACCTTC. It yields the protein CASGDYGYTF.

The CDR3: CASSQDGGLSNQPQHF. CDR3 in DNA: TGCGCCAGCAGCCAAGATGGGGGCCTTAGCAATCAGCCCCAGCATTTT. The genes are TRBV4-1 and TRBJ1-5, with D tentatively TRBD1 (6 bases). This CDR3 region has 16 residues. The V gene's germline CDR1 is MGHRA and CDR2 YSYEKL. V lost 0 bases, J lost 0 bases, and 9 bases lay in between.

This clone was picked up one time. The rearrangement joins TRBV18 to TRBJ1-4; TRBD1 is a possible D gene (6 bases). This CDR3 contains 14 residues. Germline CDR1 is KGHSH and CDR2 is LQKENI. Between the trimmed V and J ends, which lost 9 bases and 1 base, there was a span of 12 bases. CDR3 region: CASSPGETNEKLFF. The CDR3 nucleotides are TGTGCCAGTTCTCCAGGGGAAACTAATGAAAAACTGTTTTTT. The whole variable domain, remainder taken from reference TRBV18 and TRBJ1-4, is NAGVMQNPRHLVRRRGQEARLRCSPMKGHSHVYWYRQLPEEGLKFMVYLQKENIIDESGMPKERFSAEFPKEGPSILRIQQVVRGDSAAYFCASSPGETNEKLFFGSGTQLSVL.